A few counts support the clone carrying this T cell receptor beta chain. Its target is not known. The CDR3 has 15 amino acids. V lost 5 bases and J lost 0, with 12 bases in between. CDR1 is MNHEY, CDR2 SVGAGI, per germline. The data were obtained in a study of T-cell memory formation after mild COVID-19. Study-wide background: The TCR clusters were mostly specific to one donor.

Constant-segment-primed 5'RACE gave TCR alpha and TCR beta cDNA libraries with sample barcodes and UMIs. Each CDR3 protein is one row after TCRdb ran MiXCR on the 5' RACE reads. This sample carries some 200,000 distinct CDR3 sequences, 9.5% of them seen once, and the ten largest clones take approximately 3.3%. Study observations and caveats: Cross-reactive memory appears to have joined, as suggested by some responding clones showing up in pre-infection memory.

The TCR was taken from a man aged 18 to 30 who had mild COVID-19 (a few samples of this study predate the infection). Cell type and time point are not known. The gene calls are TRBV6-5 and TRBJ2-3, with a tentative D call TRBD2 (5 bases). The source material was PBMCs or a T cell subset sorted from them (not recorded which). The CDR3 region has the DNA TGTGCCAGCAGTAATCCACTAGAGAGCACAGATACGCAGTATTTT. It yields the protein CASSNPLESTDTQYF.